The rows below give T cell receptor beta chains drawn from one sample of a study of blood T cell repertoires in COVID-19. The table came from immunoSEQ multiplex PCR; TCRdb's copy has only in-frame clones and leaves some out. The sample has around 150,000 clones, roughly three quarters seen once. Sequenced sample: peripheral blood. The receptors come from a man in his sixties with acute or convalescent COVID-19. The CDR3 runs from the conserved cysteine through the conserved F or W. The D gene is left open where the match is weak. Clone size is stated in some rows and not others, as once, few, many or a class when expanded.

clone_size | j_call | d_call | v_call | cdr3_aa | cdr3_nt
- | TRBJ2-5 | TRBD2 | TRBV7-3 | CASSLGGRGGSETQYF | TGTGCCAGCAGCTTAGGGGGACGGGGAGGGAGTGAGACCCAGTACTTC
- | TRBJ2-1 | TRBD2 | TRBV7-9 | CASIVTSGGLMEQFF | TGTGCCAGCATCGTGACTAGCGGGGGGCTGATGGAGCAGTTCTTC
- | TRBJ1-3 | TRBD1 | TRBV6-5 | CASRYGDSSGNTIYF | TGTGCCAGCAGGTATGGGGACAGCTCTGGAAACACCATATATTTT
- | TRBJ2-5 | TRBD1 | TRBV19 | CASSPSGQGWETQYF | TGTGCCAGTAGCCCCTCGGGACAGGGCTGGGAGACCCAGTACTTC
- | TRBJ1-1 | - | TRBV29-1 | CRHQLGLGNTEAFF | TGCAGGCATCAATTGGGGCTCGGGAACACTGAAGCTTTCTTT
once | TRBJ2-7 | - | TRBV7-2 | CASSLRERRVGPYF | TGTGCCAGCAGCTTAAGGGAGCGGAGGGTCGGTCCGTACTTC
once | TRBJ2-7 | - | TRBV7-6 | CASSFQNEQYF | TGTGCCAGCAGCTTCCAGAACGAGCAGTACTTC
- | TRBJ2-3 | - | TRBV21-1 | CASTRLSGSQDTQYF | TGTGCCAGCACCAGACTCTCCGGGAGTCAAGATACGCAGTATTTT
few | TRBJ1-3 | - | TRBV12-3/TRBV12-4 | CASSRAPGNTIYF | TGTGCCAGCAGTAGAGCGCCTGGAAACACCATATATTTT
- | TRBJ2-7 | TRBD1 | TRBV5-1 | CASSRGQGAGEQYF | TGCGCCAGCAGCCGAGGACAGGGGGCAGGCGAGCAGTACTTC
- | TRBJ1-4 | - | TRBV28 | CASSLGGIISGFNEKLFF | TGTGCCAGCAGTTTGGGGGGGATTATTTCGGGCTTTAATGAAAAACTGTTTTTT
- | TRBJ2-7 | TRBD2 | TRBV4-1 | CASSQDPRREFTYEQYF | TGCGCCAGCAGCCAAGATCCCAGGCGGGAGTTCACCTACGAGCAGTACTTC
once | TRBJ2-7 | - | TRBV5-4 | CASTEEYSYEQYF | TGTGCCAGCACTGAGGAGTACTCCTACGAGCAGTACTTC
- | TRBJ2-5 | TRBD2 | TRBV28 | CASSLIPSGIETQYF | TGTGCCAGCAGTTTAATTCCTAGCGGGATAGAGACCCAGTACTTC
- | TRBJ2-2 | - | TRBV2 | CASRIITGELFF | TGTGCCAGCAGAATTATTACCGGGGAGCTGTTTTTT
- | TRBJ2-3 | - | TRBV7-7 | CASSLETGRTDTQYF | TGTGCCAGCAGCTTAGAGACAGGGAGGACAGATACGCAGTATTTT
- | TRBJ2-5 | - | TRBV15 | CATSRDRGPQETQYF | TGTGCCACCAGCAGAGACCGCGGGCCTCAAGAGACCCAGTACTTC
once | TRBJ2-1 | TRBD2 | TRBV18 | CASSPKSPSGSYNEQFF | TGTGCCAGCTCACCCAAGTCCCCTAGCGGGAGTTACAATGAGCAGTTCTTC
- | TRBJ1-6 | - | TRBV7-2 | CASSFRYNSPLHF | TGTGCCAGCAGCTTTCGCTATAATTCACCCCTCCACTTT
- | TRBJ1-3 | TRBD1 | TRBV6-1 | CASSEWTGVGNTIYF | TGTGCCAGCAGTGAATGGACAGGGGTCGGAAACACCATATATTTT